A single sample gave rise to the 27 T cell receptor beta chains below, sequenced in a study of regulatory T cells in long-lasting Graves disease. Time point described: newly diagnosed GD, antithyroid drugs for less than 3 months. Researchers made the TCR library from RNA that was extracted from PBMCs. Building of the TCR beta libraries involved iRepertoire HTBI primers and Arm-PCR of CDR3 regions. TCRdb fed the multiplex PCR reads into MiXCR, producing one record per CDR3 protein. The sample holds a few hundred thousand distinct CDR3 sequences, over 15% seen once. In addition, the sample was reused for a study of T cells in Graves' hyperthyroidism and ophthalmopathy.

Sequencing used peripheral blood mononuclear cells (PBMCs), obtained at new diagnosis, from a patient treated with antithyroid drugs. The receptors shown here come from a woman aged 18-29 years with Graves disease.

The gene calls are TRBV18 and TRBJ2-1; 7 bases agree with TRBD2. Trimming at V came to 2 bases and at J to 0 bases, leaving 7 bases not matched to a gene. Germline assignment: CDR1 KGHSH and CDR2 LQKENI. This CDR3 is 17 amino acids long. CDR3 coding DNA: TGTGCCAGCTCACCAATCTTTGGCGGGAGCTCCTACAATGAGCAGTTCTTC. Its protein is CASSPIFGGSSYNEQFF.

About this clonotype: This CDR3 is missing its conserved last phenylalanine or tryptophan, likely due to a read error. The V gene is TRBV4-2, the J gene TRBJ2-3; 7 nucleotides align to TRBD2. The CDR3 extends over 16 amino acids. Germline V gene data show CDR1 as LGHNA and CDR2 as YNFKEQ. CDR3 amino acids: CASSQDWGGSTDRQYV. Written as DNA, the CDR3 is TGTGCCAGCAGCCAAGATTGGGGGGGGAGCACAGATAGGCAGTATGTT.

Ten or more counts support this clonotype. The chain carries TRBV29-1 and TRBJ1-5; D gene ambiguous. The CDR3 sequence is 13 residues long. The germline gives CDR1 SQVTM, CDR2 ANQGSEA. V dropped 5 bases and J dropped 4 bases, with 12 bases sitting between them. CDR3 DNA: TGCAGCGTTCAGTTAGAACGGAATCAGCCCCAGCATTTT. This sequence encodes CSVQLERNQPQHF. Drawing the rest from reference TRBV29-1 and TRBJ1-5, the complete variable domain is SAVISQKPSRDICQRGTSLTIQCQVDSQVTMMFWYRQQPGQSLTLIATANQGSEATYESGFVIDKFPISRPNLTFSTLTVSNMSPEDSSIYLCSVQLERNQPQHFGDGTRLSIL.

This clonotype turned up a few times. One end of the junction varies from germline; a read error may be responsible. The rearrangement uses TRBV5-4 and TRBJ2-4, with 11 bases fitting TRBD2. The CDR3 sequence is 18 residues long. Germline V gene lookup returns CDR1 SGHNT and CDR2 YYREEE (reference sequence). The CDR3 spells CTSSLRMGLAVIKNIQYF. In DNA form, the CDR3 reads TGTACCAGCAGCTTGAGGATGGGACTAGCGGTGATCAAAAACATTCAGTACTTC. Together with reference TRBV5-4 and TRBJ2-4, the CDR3 gives the full variable domain: ETGVTQSPTHLIKTRGQQVTLRCSSQSGHNTVSWYQQALGQGPQFIFQYYREEENGRGNFPPRFSGLQFPNYSSELNVNALELDDSALYLCTSSLRMGLAVIKNIQYFGAGTRLSVL.

This clonotype was recorded many times. The CDR3 protein is CSASRVADTQYF. In nucleotides, the CDR3 is TGCAGCGCTTCTCGGGTGGCAGATACGCAGTATTTT. The rearrangement links TRBV29-1 to TRBJ2-3; D unresolved. This CDR3 is 12 amino acids long. V dropped 7 bases and J dropped 4 bases, with 12 bases sitting between them. Germline CDR1 reads SQVTM; CDR2 reads ANQGSEA.

Turning to this clonotype: The junction differs from germline at one of its ends, possibly a read error. V gene TRBV7-9 combines with J gene TRBJ2-5; the match to TRBD2 covers 9 bases. The CDR3 covers 17 residues. Germline CDR1 SEHNR, CDR2 FQNEAQ (reference sequence). In DNA form, the CDR3 reads TGCGCCAGCAGCTTCACTCCGGTGGGACTAGCACAAGAGACCCAGTACTTC. Amino acid sequence: CASSFTPVGLAQETQYF.

This clonotype has a count of ten or more. The CDR3 region has the DNA TGTGCCAGCCGGGACATGTGGGACACAGATACGCAGTATTTT. This encodes CASRDMWDTDTQYF. This rearrangement joins TRBV2 to TRBJ2-3; D may be TRBD1 (6 bases). The CDR3 spans 14 residues. V was shortened by 8 bases and J by 2 bases, with 14 bases between the two germline ends. Germline assignment: CDR1 SNHLY and CDR2 FYNNEI.

With respect to this clonotype: A much larger clone is a single base away; this may be a read error. The chain links TRBV18 to TRBJ2-3, with no clear D. Trimming removed 1 base at V and 1 base at J, with 12 bases between. This CDR3 spans 16 amino acids. Germline CDR1 and CDR2: KGHSH and LQKENI. DNA of the CDR3: TGTGCCAGCTCACCACGGGGTCGAAGTGGCACAGATACGCAGTATTTT. This codes for CASSPRGRSGTDTQYF. Using reference TRBV18 and TRBJ2-3 for the parts outside the CDR3, the full variable domain is NAGVMQNPRHLVRRRGQEARLRCSPMKGHSHVYWYRQLPEEGLKFMVYLQKENIIDESGMPKERFSAEFPKEGPSILRIQQVVRGDSAAYFCASSPRGRSGTDTQYFGPGTRLTVL.

The genes are TRBV9 and TRBJ1-1; D unresolved. The CDR3 is 15 amino acids. Germline values: CDR1 SGDLS, CDR2 YYNGEE. V lost 0 bases to trimming and J lost 2 bases, with 11 bases between them. This CDR3 is CASSVGSDGNTEAFF. CDR3 in DNA: TGTGCCAGCAGCGTAGGAAGTGACGGAAACACTGAAGCTTTCTTT.

This clonotype occurred many times. The chain joins TRBV3-1 to TRBJ1-1; no firm D call. V shed 0 bases and J shed 8 bases, with 16 bases lying between them. From germline, CDR1 is LGHDT and CDR2 YNNKEL (reference sequence). There are 15 residues in the CDR3. The CDR3 DNA is TGTGCCAGCAGCCAAGATCGGCGGCAGGCTGGGGAAGCTTTCTTT. It encodes CASSQDRRQAGEAFF.

The rearrangement uses TRBV28 and TRBJ2-6, with TRBD1 matching over 9 bases. Germline V gene data show CDR1 as MDHEN and CDR2 as SYDVKM. V shed 10 bases, J shed 0 bases, and the junction held 13 bases outside the gene matches. This CDR3 is 18 amino acids long. The CDR3 nucleotides read TGTGCCACCCGTCTCAGGACAGGGGACATCTCTGGGGCCAACGTCCTGACTTTC. Translating it yields CATRLRTGDISGANVLTF.

This clonotype was counted a few times. The CDR3 reads CASSAGTGLAYEQYF. CDR3 nucleotide sequence: TGTGCCAGCAGTGCCGGGACAGGGTTAGCCTACGAGCAGTACTTC. This sequence joins TRBV6-1 and TRBJ2-7; 9 bases match TRBD1. Germline V gene lookup returns CDR1 MNHNS and CDR2 SASEGT. J was trimmed by 2 bases and V by 4 bases; bases with no gene match: 6. The length of the CDR3 is 15 residues.

The chain links TRBV11-2 to TRBJ2-7; the D gene is possibly TRBD2 (5 bases). V dropped 4 bases and J dropped 0 bases, with 19 bases sitting between them. Per the germline V gene, CDR1 is SGHAT and CDR2 is FQNNGV. This CDR3 has 17 amino acids. CDR3 residues: CASSSQGSRSGSYEQYF. The CDR3 DNA reads TGTGCCAGCAGCTCACAAGGGAGCCGTTCGGGCTCCTACGAGCAGTACTTC. The entire variable domain, with the rest obtained from reference TRBV11-2 and TRBJ2-7, is as follows: EAGVAQSPRYKIIEKRQSVAFWCNPISGHATLYWYQQILGQGPKLLIQFQNNGVVDDSQLPKDRFSAERLKGVDSTLKIQPAKLEDSAVYLCASSSQGSRSGSYEQYFGPGTRLTVT.

This clonotype was counted a few times. The chain recombines TRBV12-3 or TRBV12-4 with TRBJ1-3; perhaps TRBD1 as D (6 bases). The CDR3 covers 15 residues. V dropped 3 bases and J dropped 4 bases, with 13 bases sitting between them. CDR3 sequence (DNA): TGTGCCAGCAGTTTTCGGCCCGGGGGCGGAAACACCATATATTTT. As protein: CASSFRPGGGNTIYF.

The chain joins TRBV27 to TRBJ2-7; TRBD2 agrees at 13 bases. CDR3 size: 15 residues. V trimming: 6 bases; J trimming: 7 bases; junction bases outside the gene matches: 9. CDR1 and CDR2 (germline): MNHEY, SMNVEV (reference sequence). This chain's CDR3 is CASSPFSGLAGEQYF. Here the CDR3 DNA reads TGTGCCAGCAGCCCATTCTCGGGACTAGCGGGGGAGCAGTACTTC.

The rearrangement uses TRBV20-1 and TRBJ2-2; either TRBD1 or TRBD2 may supply D (5 bases each). From germline, CDR1 is DFQATT and CDR2 SNEGSKA (reference sequence). CDR3 length equals 15 residues. Trimming took 0 bases from V and 9 from J, leaving 17 bases between them. CDR3 amino acids: CSARDYGTDHRELFF. As DNA, the CDR3 is TGCAGTGCTAGAGATTACGGGACCGACCACCGGGAGCTGTTTTTT.

This clonotype has at least ten counts. The chain is built from TRBV29-1 and TRBJ2-7; 12 bases line up with TRBD2. The trim removed 6 bases at V and 4 bases at J, leaving 7 bases unmatched. The CDR3 sequence is 14 residues long. Germline V gene data show CDR1 as SQVTM and CDR2 as ANQGSEA. DNA of the CDR3: TGCAGCGTGGGGTACCTAGCGGGAGGGTACGAGCAGTACTTC. This codes for CSVGYLAGGYEQYF.

This clonotype was seen a few times. This chain connects TRBV29-1 to TRBJ1-1; the D is unclear. The V end was cut by 2 bases, the J end by 0 bases, with 4 bases between. The CDR3 extends over 12 amino acids. Germline lookup yields CDR1 SQVTM and CDR2 ANQGSEA. CDR3 in DNA: TGCAGCGTTGAAAAGATGAACACTGAAGCTTTCTTT. Protein product: CSVEKMNTEAFF.

In its sample, this clonotype was seen a few times. The chain uses TRBV15 and TRBJ1-4, with D possibly matching TRBD1 (5 bases). This CDR3 is built from 17 residues. V was trimmed by 2 bases and J by 5 bases, leaving 18 bases between them. The germline V gene has CDR1 LNHNV and CDR2 YYDKDF (reference sequence). Here the CDR3 DNA reads TGTGCCACCAGCAGACTTCAGGGCATGAACAAAAATGAAAAACTGTTTTTT. Encoded protein: CATSRLQGMNKNEKLFF.

There are many counts of this clonotype. The chain links TRBV27 to TRBJ1-1; a possible D gene is TRBD1 (5 bases). V lost 9 bases and J 0 bases, leaving 11 bases between the germline ends. CDR3 size: 13 residues. Germline loops: CDR1 MNHEY, CDR2 SMNVEV (reference sequence). The CDR3 sequence is CASGDRLNTEAFF. The CDR3 DNA follows: TGTGCCAGTGGAGACAGATTGAACACTGAAGCTTTCTTT.

In DNA, the CDR3 is TGTGCCAGCAGCTTTAATCCGGGACAGAGGAGCTCTGGGGCCAACGTCCTGACTTTC. Translation gives CASSFNPGQRSSGANVLTF. The gene calls are TRBV11-2 and TRBJ2-6, with 7 bases matching TRBD1. There are 19 residues in the CDR3. The V segment lost 3 bases and the J segment 0 bases; nucleotides outside the gene matches: 11. CDR1 is SGHAT and CDR2 is FQNNGV in the germline V gene.

The V call is TRBV20-1, the J call TRBJ1-5; D remains ambiguous. CDR1 DFQATT and CDR2 SNEGSKA come from the germline V gene (reference sequence). V was cut by 3 bases and J by 0 bases, with 6 bases left in between. CDR3 length: 13 residues. CDR3 DNA sequence: TGCAGTGCTAGCCAAGATAGCAATCAGCCCCAGCATTTT. This translates into CSASQDSNQPQHF.

This clonotype was detected a few times. This chain links TRBV6-2 or TRBV6-3 with TRBJ1-2; D possibly corresponds to TRBD1 (6 bases). V was cut by 5 bases and J by 4 bases, with 17 bases left in between. Germline CDR1 reads MNHEY; CDR2 reads SVGEGT. CDR3 length: 15 residues. CDR3 DNA sequence: TGTGCCAGCAGTGCCTCAGCGGGGGCTCGCTATGGCTACACCTTC. As protein: CASSASAGARYGYTF.

In this sample, this clonotype turned up many times. V gene TRBV12-3 or TRBV12-4 combines with J gene TRBJ2-1; D not certain. The CDR3 covers 12 residues. V dropped 5 bases and J dropped 8 bases, with 10 bases sitting between them. CDR3 sequence: CASSRTLHEQFF. The CDR3 nucleotides are TGTGCCAGCAGTCGAACTCTACATGAGCAGTTCTTC.

In its sample, this clonotype was seen many times. The CDR3 nucleotides read TGCAGTGCTAGAAAACCCAGGGTTAGAAACACTGAAGCTTTCTTT. The encoded protein is CSARKPRVRNTEAFF. The V gene is TRBV20-1, the J gene TRBJ1-1; D may be TRBD1 (5 bases). The CDR3 spans 15 residues. The germline V gene encodes CDR1 DFQATT and CDR2 SNEGSKA (reference sequence). Trimming removed 2 bases from V and 2 bases from J, with 15 bases in between.

In its sample, this clonotype was seen a few times. The V call is TRBV27, the J call TRBJ2-1, with 11 bases aligning to TRBD2. The germline V gene encodes CDR1 MNHEY and CDR2 SMNVEV (reference sequence). The CDR3 totals 18 residues. V gave up 3 bases and J gave up 0 bases; unmatched junction bases: 7. The CDR3 nucleotides read TGTGCCAGCAGTTTTAGCGGGAGGGCCCTCCGCTCCTACAATGAGCAGTTCTTC. Residues: CASSFSGRALRSYNEQFF.

This clonotype was recorded at least ten times. The CDR3 region has the DNA TGTGCCAGCAGCCATTGGGTCCCGGGGACTGAAGCTTTCTTT. Translation gives CASSHWVPGTEAFF. The V call is TRBV3-1, the J call TRBJ1-1; D is ambiguous. Germline lookup yields CDR1 LGHDT and CDR2 YNNKEL (reference sequence). V was clipped by 3 bases and J by 5 bases, with 13 bases between them. There are 14 residues in the CDR3.